The TCR beta chain under discussion was sequenced for a study of blood T cell repertoires in COVID-19. Study-level background: The samples span acute and convalescent COVID-19 from the United States, Italy and Spain. PBMCs, B-cell-depleted T cells, or T cells provided the cDNA or gDNA that made up the material.

Authors' data handling: Reference gene primer amplification yielded estimated nucleated cell counts. Clones were read by immunoSEQ multiplex PCR, and TCRdb kept only the in-frame ones, dropping some. Clone size and the V and J calls come from that table; the DNA yielded D and trimming. The profile covers about 75,000 clones, with roughly 90% appearing a single time and 2% to 3% taken by the ten largest. V lost 4 bases, J lost 3 bases, and 7 bases stayed unmatched. The length of the CDR3 is 15 residues. Germline values: CDR1 LNHNV, CDR2 YYDKDF (reference sequence). J is TRBJ2-7 and V is TRBV15; 9 bases match TRBD1. Sequencing input: peripheral blood. The receptor was derived from a human donor in a cohort sampled during active COVID-19. The CDR3 DNA sequence: TGTGCCACCAGCAAGTCGGGACAGGGCGTCTACGAGCAGTACTTC. The encoded protein is CATSKSGQGVYEQYF.